Listed below are T cell receptor beta chains from one sample, sequenced in a study of T cell repertoires in cytomegalovirus infection. TCRdb reprocessed the reads via MiXCR and lists one record per CDR3 protein. This sample has some 900,000 distinct CDR3 sequences, with about 30% found just once. Which antigens these TCRs recognize remains unknown. The sample in question was cultured CD8+ T cells from PBMCs, obtained from culture after CMV antigen stimulation. The source is a human donor in good health (CMV status not recorded). Some clones in this sample may be carry-over from other donors' samples. CDR3s include the opening cysteine and the closing phenylalanine or tryptophan. Fields, in order: clone size, V gene, J gene, D gene, CDR3 DNA, CDR3 protein. D genes are given only for firm matches. Clone sizes are given selectively: once, few, many, or a class where the clone is expanded.

size: many; V: TRBV7-8; J: TRBJ1-2; D: .; DNA: TGTGCCAGCAGCGAGGGGACATTTAATGGCTACACCTTC; CDR3: CASSEGTFNGYTF
size: .; V: TRBV20-1; J: TRBJ1-5; D: .; DNA: TGCAGTGCTCTTGACGATGAACATCAGCCCCAGCATTTT; CDR3: CSALDDEHQPQHF
size: .; V: TRBV27; J: TRBJ2-1; D: .; DNA: TGTGCCAGCAGTCCCCATGCAGTGTTGGACAATGAGCAGTTCTTC; CDR3: CASSPHAVLDNEQFF
size: .; V: TRBV20-1; J: TRBJ1-2; D: TRBD1; DNA: TGCAGTGCTAGAGATCCCGGGACAGGGGATTTCTATGGCTACACCTTC; CDR3: CSARDPGTGDFYGYTF
size: .; V: TRBV27; J: TRBJ2-3; D: .; DNA: TGTGCCAGCAGTGAGGACAGTTGGGATACGCAGTATTTT; CDR3: CASSEDSWDTQYF
size: .; V: TRBV15; J: TRBJ2-1; D: .; DNA: TGTGCCACCAGCAGAGATGTATACTCCTACAATGAGCAGTTCTTC; CDR3: CATSRDVYSYNEQFF
size: .; V: TRBV7-9; J: TRBJ1-5; D: .; DNA: TGTGCCAGCAGCTTAGCGGAGAGGCCCTATAGCAATCAGCCCCAGCATTTT; CDR3: CASSLAERPYSNQPQHF
size: .; V: TRBV28; J: TRBJ1-1; D: .; DNA: TGTGCCAGCGTCGACAGGAGGAACACTGAAGCTTTCTTT; CDR3: CASVDRRNTEAFF
size: .; V: TRBV7-6; J: TRBJ2-1; D: .; DNA: TGTGCCAGCAGCTTTCGACAGCTCAATGAGCAGTTCTTC; CDR3: CASSFRQLNEQFF
size: .; V: TRBV6-6; J: TRBJ2-2; D: TRBD1; DNA: TGTGCCAGCAGTTACGAGTCCCCAAAAGGGGGCCGGGAGCTGTTTTTT; CDR3: CASSYESPKGGRELFF
size: many; V: TRBV7-2; J: TRBJ2-3; D: TRBD2; DNA: TGTGCCAGCAGCCATAGTTCCAGATTGGAGCGGGGAGCAGATACGCAGTATTTT; CDR3: CASSHSSRLERGADTQYF
size: .; V: TRBV5-1; J: TRBJ2-1; D: TRBD1; DNA: TGCGCCAGCAGCTCCGGGACAGGGTATAGCAATGAGCAGTTCTTC; CDR3: CASSSGTGYSNEQFF
size: .; V: TRBV2; J: TRBJ2-7; D: TRBD2; DNA: TGTGCCAGCAGGGGTGGCAGTGGACTAGCGGGGGTCGAGCAGTACTTC; CDR3: CASRGGSGLAGVEQYF
size: many; V: TRBV7-2; J: TRBJ2-1; D: TRBD2; DNA: TGTGCCAGCAGCGATAGCGGGGGCGGAGCCCGCGAGTTCTTC; CDR3: CASSDSGGGAREFF
size: .; V: TRBV20-1; J: TRBJ2-3; D: .; DNA: TGCAGTGCTAGTGGGGGCGCGGTAGATACGCAGTATTTT; CDR3: CSASGGAVDTQYF
size: .; V: TRBV10-3; J: TRBJ2-2; D: TRBD1; DNA: TGTGCCATCAGTGGCGTGACAGGGGGCAGCACCGGGGAGCTGTTTTTT; CDR3: CAISGVTGGSTGELFF
size: few; V: TRBV7-2; J: TRBJ1-4; D: .; DNA: TGTGCCAGCAGCTTAGCGCAACCTGAAAAACTGTTTTTT; CDR3: CASSLAQPEKLFF
size: .; V: TRBV7-9; J: TRBJ2-3; D: .; DNA: TGTGCCAGCAGCTCAGGAAGCTCAGATACGCAGTATTTT; CDR3: CASSSGSSDTQYF
size: few; V: TRBV7-6; J: TRBJ1-5; D: .; DNA: TGTGCCAGCAGCCCGGAATCAGGTACAGGCCAGCCCCAGCATTTT; CDR3: CASSPESGTGQPQHF
size: .; V: TRBV27; J: TRBJ2-1; D: .; DNA: TGTGCCAGCACGACCTACCCCGGGGCAGGGCTGGCCAATGAGCAGTTCTTC; CDR3: CASTTYPGAGLANEQFF
size: .; V: TRBV6-2/TRBV6-3; J: TRBJ2-3; D: TRBD1; DNA: TGTGCCAGCAGTTTCGACAGGGCTCCAGATACGCAGTATTTT; CDR3: CASSFDRAPDTQYF
size: many; V: TRBV7-8; J: TRBJ2-1; D: TRBD1; DNA: TGTGCCAGCAGCTCCGGGACAGGGTTCTACAATGAGCAGTTCTTC; CDR3: CASSSGTGFYNEQFF
size: few; V: TRBV12-3/TRBV12-4; J: TRBJ2-2; D: .; DNA: TGTGCCAGCACTAATGCTGGGTCCGGGGAGCTGTTTTTT; CDR3: CASTNAGSGELFF
size: few; V: TRBV11-3; J: TRBJ1-3; D: TRBD1; DNA: TGTGCCAGCAGCCCATATGGTGGACAGGGGACAAACTCTGGAAACACCATATATTTT; CDR3: CASSPYGGQGTNSGNTIYF
size: few; V: TRBV3-1; J: TRBJ2-7; D: TRBD1; DNA: TGTGCCAGCAGCCCGGAGGGGGACAGGCCTGCCTACGAGCAGTACTTC; CDR3: CASSPEGDRPAYEQYF
size: .; V: TRBV2; J: TRBJ1-1; D: .; DNA: TGTGCCAGCGGGGGTCGTGAAGCTTTCTTT; CDR3: CASGGREAFF
size: .; V: TRBV5-6; J: TRBJ2-2; D: TRBD1; DNA: TGTGCCAACAGCTTGAGGGGGACAGGGGCCACCGGGGAGCTGTTTTTT; CDR3: CANSLRGTGATGELFF
size: many; V: TRBV7-2; J: TRBJ1-5; D: .; DNA: TGTGCCAGCAGCTTCCCGGGCGGTTTTCAGCCCCAGCATTTT; CDR3: CASSFPGGFQPQHF
size: few; V: TRBV4-3; J: TRBJ1-6; D: TRBD1; DNA: TGCGCCAGCAGCCGCTCCGCCGGGACAGACTTTCGCCCCCTCCACTTT; CDR3: CASSRSAGTDFRPLHF
size: .; V: TRBV5-6; J: TRBJ2-3; D: .; DNA: TGTGCCAGCAGCTCCCTCCAATTGGATACGCAGTATTTT; CDR3: CASSSLQLDTQYF
size: .; V: TRBV19; J: TRBJ2-2; D: .; DNA: TGTGCCAGTAGTCACCTATACGAGGATTTCACCGGGGAGCTGTTTTTT; CDR3: CASSHLYEDFTGELFF
size: .; V: TRBV3-1; J: TRBJ2-1; D: .; DNA: TGTGCCAGCAGCCAAGCTTGGCTGCCCATTACCTACAATGAGCAGTTCTTC; CDR3: CASSQAWLPITYNEQFF
size: many; V: TRBV19; J: TRBJ1-1; D: .; DNA: TGTGCCAGTAGTATAGATACTTTGAACACTGAAGCTTTCTTT; CDR3: CASSIDTLNTEAFF
size: .; V: TRBV14; J: TRBJ1-3; D: .; DNA: TGTGCCAGCAGCCAAGATCAAACACCTCCACGCTCTGGAAACACCATATATTTT; CDR3: CASSQDQTPPRSGNTIYF
size: few; V: TRBV7-6; J: TRBJ2-1; D: .; DNA: TGTGCCAGCAGCTTAAGAGCGTGGAATGAGCAGTTCTTC; CDR3: CASSLRAWNEQFF
size: few; V: TRBV7-6; J: TRBJ2-1; D: TRBD2; DNA: TGTGTCAGCAGCTCCGAGGGCGGGGGGTTCGGGCAGTTCTTC; CDR3: CVSSSEGGGFGQFF
size: .; V: TRBV29-1; J: TRBJ2-5; D: TRBD1; DNA: TGCAGCGTTGATGAAGGGGGCGATGAGACCCAGTACTTC; CDR3: CSVDEGGDETQYF
size: .; V: TRBV27; J: TRBJ1-2; D: .; DNA: TGTGCCAGCAGTTTATTAGGGGACCCCTATGGCTACACCTTC; CDR3: CASSLLGDPYGYTF
size: .; V: TRBV12-3/TRBV12-4; J: TRBJ2-7; D: TRBD1; DNA: TGTGCCAGCAGTTCCTTGGACAGGGGGTCTAACGAGCAGTACTTC; CDR3: CASSSLDRGSNEQYF
size: .; V: TRBV7-9; J: TRBJ2-3; D: TRBD1; DNA: TGTGCCAGCAGCTTATTCGGGACAGGGGAGCAAGATACGCAGTATTTT; CDR3: CASSLFGTGEQDTQYF
size: few; V: TRBV15; J: TRBJ2-1; D: TRBD1; DNA: TGTGCCACCAGCGGGACAGGACGGTACAATGAGCAGTTCTTC; CDR3: CATSGTGRYNEQFF
size: few; V: TRBV19; J: TRBJ1-2; D: TRBD1; DNA: TGTGCCGCCGGGACAGACCTTAGGGGTGGCTACACCTTC; CDR3: CAAGTDLRGGYTF
size: .; V: TRBV7-6; J: TRBJ2-3; D: TRBD2; DNA: TGTGCCAGCAGCTCTCCTAGGGTGGGACTACGCACAGATACGCAGTATTTT; CDR3: CASSSPRVGLRTDTQYF
size: few; V: TRBV6-2/TRBV6-3; J: TRBJ2-1; D: TRBD1; DNA: TGTGCCAGCAGTTACCAGGGACAGGCCAACAATGAGCAGTTCTTC; CDR3: CASSYQGQANNEQFF
size: .; V: TRBV12-3/TRBV12-4; J: TRBJ1-2; D: .; DNA: TGTGCCAGCAGAAAGACAGGTGAAGGGCCCGGCTACACCTTC; CDR3: CASRKTGEGPGYTF
size: .; V: TRBV20-1; J: TRBJ2-4; D: .; DNA: TGCAGTGCTAGAGATCCTCAGGCCTCAGCCAAAAACATTCAGTACTTC; CDR3: CSARDPQASAKNIQYF
size: few; V: TRBV27; J: TRBJ1-2; D: .; DNA: TGTGCCAGCAGTTCCGATTCCGGGTTTGGCTACACCTTC; CDR3: CASSSDSGFGYTF
size: few; V: TRBV6-1; J: TRBJ2-5; D: .; DNA: TGTGCCAGCAGGGGGGGGCGAGAGACCCAGTACTTC; CDR3: CASRGGRETQYF
size: .; V: TRBV28; J: TRBJ1-2; D: .; DNA: TGTGCCAGCAGTTTACGGGTGCGGCAGGGTAGTAATGGCTACACCTTC; CDR3: CASSLRVRQGSNGYTF
size: few; V: TRBV12-3/TRBV12-4; J: TRBJ2-1; D: .; DNA: TGTGCCAGCAGTTTACCCGTAGAGCGGAACTCCTACAATGAGCAGTTCTTC; CDR3: CASSLPVERNSYNEQFF
size: .; V: TRBV2; J: TRBJ1-2; D: .; DNA: TGTGCCAGCAGTGTGAGGTTGTTAAGTTATGGCTACACCTTC; CDR3: CASSVRLLSYGYTF
size: few; V: TRBV15; J: TRBJ2-2; D: TRBD2; DNA: TGTGCCACCAGCGTTACTAGCGGGGGATCGGCTGGGGAGCTGTTTTTT; CDR3: CATSVTSGGSAGELFF
size: few; V: TRBV6-1; J: TRBJ2-2; D: TRBD2; DNA: TGTGCCAGCAGTGAATTGGGGACTAGCGCGACGAACACCGGGGAGCTGTTTTTT; CDR3: CASSELGTSATNTGELFF
size: .; V: TRBV27; J: TRBJ1-5; D: .; DNA: TGTGCCAGCAGTTCCCTCGAAGGGTTTCTCAATCAGCCCCAGCATTTT; CDR3: CASSSLEGFLNQPQHF
size: .; V: TRBV27; J: TRBJ1-4; D: TRBD1; DNA: TGTGCCAGCAGTTGGCAGGGGGCTAATGAAAAACTGTTTTTT; CDR3: CASSWQGANEKLFF
size: .; V: TRBV9; J: TRBJ2-5; D: TRBD2; DNA: TGTGCCAGCATCGCTAGCGGGGGGAGTCAAGAGACCCAGTACTTC; CDR3: CASIASGGSQETQYF
size: few; V: TRBV6-1; J: TRBJ2-3; D: TRBD1; DNA: TGTGCCAGCAGTGTGGGGACAGTCACAGATACGCAGTATTTT; CDR3: CASSVGTVTDTQYF
size: .; V: TRBV9; J: TRBJ2-1; D: TRBD1; DNA: TGTGCCAGCAGTTACAGGGGTGGGGGCTCCTACAATGAGCAGTTCTTC; CDR3: CASSYRGGGSYNEQFF
size: few; V: TRBV4-2; J: TRBJ2-3; D: TRBD2; DNA: TGTGCCAGCAGCCAAGGTCGACGGTTAGCGGGGGCCACAGATACGCAGTATTTT; CDR3: CASSQGRRLAGATDTQYF
size: .; V: TRBV7-6; J: TRBJ2-7; D: .; DNA: TGTGTCAGCAGCTCGGGGGACTTCTCCTCCTACGAGCAGTACTTC; CDR3: CVSSSGDFSSYEQYF